A selection of T cell receptor beta chains follows, all from one sample in a study of blood T cell repertoires in COVID-19. Only in-frame clones appear in the TCRdb table, and some are missing; sequencing was by immunoSEQ multiplex PCR. The table records roughly 190,000 clones, roughly 91% of them present only once. Material for sequencing was peripheral blood. The receptors stem from a man in his forties with active or convalescent COVID-19. Both conserved end residues are part of each CDR3. D genes are given only for firm matches. Part of the rows lack a size; the others show once, few, many or a class for expanded clones.

J,size,D,V,DNA,CDR3
TRBJ1-1,NA,TRBD1,TRBV19,TGTGCCAGTAGTGTGACAGGGGGGACTGAAGCTTTCTTT,CASSVTGGTEAFF
TRBJ2-6,NA,TRBD1,TRBV19,TGTGCCAGTAACCCAAGGACAGGGAGCCCTGGGGCCAACGTCCTGACTTTC,CASNPRTGSPGANVLTF
TRBJ2-7,NA,NA,TRBV6-1,TGTGCCAGCAGTGAAAGTGCGTTATCCTACGAGCAGTACTTC,CASSESALSYEQYF
TRBJ1-3,few,NA,TRBV12-5,TGTGCTAGTGGTTTGGTGAGGTCGTTCGGAAACACCATATATTTT,CASGLVRSFGNTIYF
TRBJ2-1,NA,TRBD2,TRBV29-1,TGCAGCGGGGCCATAGGCGGGGGATACAATGAGCAGTTCTTC,CSGAIGGGYNEQFF
TRBJ2-3,NA,TRBD2,TRBV3-1/TRBV3-2,TGTGCCAGCAGCCGTAGGACTAGCGGGAGAACAGATACGCAGTATTTT,CASSRRTSGRTDTQYF
TRBJ1-2,NA,NA,TRBV7-2,TGTGCCAGCAGCTGGGAAGGGGCTAACTATGGCTACACCTTC,CASSWEGANYGYTF
TRBJ1-5,NA,NA,TRBV18,TGTGCCAGCTCACTTGGAGCCGGGGATCAGCCCCAGCATTTT,CASSLGAGDQPQHF
TRBJ2-5,NA,NA,TRBV5-1,TGCGCCAGCAGCCCGGGATGGTTGCGCGATACGGAGACCCAGTACTTC,CASSPGWLRDTETQYF
TRBJ1-6,NA,NA,TRBV28,TGTGCCAGCAGGCCCGACCGGCGGGACCTTCCCCTCCACTTT,CASRPDRRDLPLHF
TRBJ1-4,NA,NA,TRBV5-5,TGTGCCAGCAGCTTGGCAGGTGAAAAACTGTTTTTT,CASSLAGEKLFF
TRBJ1-2,NA,NA,TRBV27,TGTGCCAGCAGCTACACGGGGTCTCCTAACTATGGCTACACCTTC,CASSYTGSPNYGYTF
TRBJ2-1,NA,NA,TRBV28,TGTGCCAGCAGTTATTACCCGACTAGGCGGCTTTACAATGAGCAGTTCTTC,CASSYYPTRRLYNEQFF
TRBJ1-5,NA,TRBD1,TRBV5-6,TGTGCCAGCAGCGGCTCGGGACAGCCCTATCAGCCCCAGCATTTT,CASSGSGQPYQPQHF
TRBJ1-6,NA,NA,TRBV19,TGTGCCAGTAGTACTCCGGACAGCTATGGCTATAATTCACCCCTCCACTTT,CASSTPDSYGYNSPLHF
TRBJ2-4,NA,NA,TRBV5-1,TGCGCCAGCAGTCAACAGGGAAACATTCAGTACTTC,CASSQQGNIQYF
TRBJ1-1,NA,NA,TRBV7-3,TGTGCCAGCAGCTTAGACGGGTTTAACACTGAAGCTTTCTTT,CASSLDGFNTEAFF
TRBJ2-3,NA,TRBD1,TRBV5-4,TGTGCCAGCGGGACAGGCGGCGATACGCAGTATTTT,CASGTGGDTQYF
TRBJ2-1,NA,NA,TRBV19,TGTGCCAGTAGTATAGACCGGCGGGAAGCCTACAATGAGCAGTTCTTC,CASSIDRREAYNEQFF
TRBJ2-3,NA,NA,TRBV7-6,TGTGCCAGCAGCTTAGCGTTCCGCGGGACTAGCACAGATACGCAGTATTTT,CASSLAFRGTSTDTQYF
TRBJ2-4,few,NA,TRBV21-1,TGTGCCAGCAGCAAACAGAACCCGCTCGTCCTTAGGGGTGCCAAAAACATTCAGTACTTC,CASSKQNPLVLRGAKNIQYF
TRBJ1-2,NA,NA,TRBV18,TGTGCCAGCTCACCACCTGCAGGGCTATCCTACACCTTC,CASSPPAGLSYTF
TRBJ2-7,NA,NA,TRBV3-1/TRBV3-2,TGTGCCAGCAGCCAAGATCCGGGCCAGGGTCGCGAGCAGTACTTC,CASSQDPGQGREQYF
TRBJ2-3,once,NA,TRBV10-3,TGTGCCATCAGTGAGACCCGGACAGGCACAGATACGCAGTATTTT,CAISETRTGTDTQYF
TRBJ2-1,NA,NA,TRBV9,TGTGCCAGCAGAGGAACCGGGGGTTACAATGAGCAGTTCTTC,CASRGTGGYNEQFF